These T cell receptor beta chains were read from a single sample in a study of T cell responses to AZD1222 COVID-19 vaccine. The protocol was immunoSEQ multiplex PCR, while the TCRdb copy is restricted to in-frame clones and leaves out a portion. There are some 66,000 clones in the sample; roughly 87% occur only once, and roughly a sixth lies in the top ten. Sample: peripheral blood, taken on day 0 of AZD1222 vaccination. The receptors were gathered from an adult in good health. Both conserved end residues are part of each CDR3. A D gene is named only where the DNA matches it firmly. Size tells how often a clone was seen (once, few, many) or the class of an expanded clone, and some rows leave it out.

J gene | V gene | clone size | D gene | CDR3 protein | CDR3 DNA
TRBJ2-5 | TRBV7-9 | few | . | CASSLELAMGETQYF | TGTGCCAGCAGCTTAGAACTAGCTATGGGGGAGACCCAGTACTTC
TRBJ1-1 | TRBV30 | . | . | CAWSDPNTEAFF | TGTGCCTGGAGTGACCCGAACACTGAAGCTTTCTTT
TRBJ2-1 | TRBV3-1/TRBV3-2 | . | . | CASSQSGNNEQFF | TGTGCCAGCAGCCAATCTGGAAACAATGAGCAGTTCTTC
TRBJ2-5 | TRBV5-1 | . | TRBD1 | CASSPDGGTGVETQYF | TGCGCCAGCAGCCCGGACGGTGGGACAGGGGTAGAGACCCAGTACTTC
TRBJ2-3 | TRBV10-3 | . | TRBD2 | CAISDLAGGRTDTQYF | TGTGCCATCAGTGACCTAGCGGGGGGGCGCACAGATACGCAGTATTTT
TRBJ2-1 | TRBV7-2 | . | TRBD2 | CASSFSRTSGGSNEQFF | TGTGCCAGCAGCTTCTCCCGGACTAGCGGGGGGTCCAATGAGCAGTTCTTC
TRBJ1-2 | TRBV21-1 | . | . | CASSKGPPLLLRGYTF | TGTGCCAGCAGCAAAGGCCCCCCACTTTTACTGCGGGGCTACACCTTC
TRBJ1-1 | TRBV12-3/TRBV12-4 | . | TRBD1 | CASTLIDRDEAFF | TGTGCCAGCACCCTCATCGACAGGGATGAAGCTTTCTTT
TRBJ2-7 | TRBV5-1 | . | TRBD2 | CASSLLAEEQYF | TGCGCCAGCAGCTTACTAGCGGAAGAGCAGTACTTC
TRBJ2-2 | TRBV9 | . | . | CASSVEQVLQGVPGELFF | TGTGCCAGCAGCGTAGAGCAGGTCCTGCAAGGGGTTCCCGGGGAGCTGTTTTTT
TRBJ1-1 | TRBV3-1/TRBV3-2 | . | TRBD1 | CASSSGTVLNTEAFF | TGTGCCAGCAGCTCCGGGACAGTCCTGAACACTGAAGCTTTCTTT
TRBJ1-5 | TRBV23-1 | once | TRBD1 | CASIDRGPISNQPQHF | TGCGCCAGCATAGACAGGGGCCCTATTAGCAATCAGCCCCAGCATTTT
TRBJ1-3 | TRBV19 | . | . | CASSILGVSGNTIYF | TGTGCCAGTAGTATCTTGGGGGTCTCTGGAAACACCATATATTTT
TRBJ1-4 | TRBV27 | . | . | CASSLFSPGELVEKLFF | TGTGCCAGCAGTTTATTCTCCCCGGGGGAGTTGGTTGAAAAACTGTTTTTT
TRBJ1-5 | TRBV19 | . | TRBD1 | CASSRRLGGAGNQPQHF | TGTGCCAGTAGTAGAAGGTTAGGGGGCGCGGGCAATCAGCCCCAGCATTTT
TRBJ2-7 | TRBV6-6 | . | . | CASCESTLYEQYF | TGTGCCAGCTGTGAGAGCACCCTCTACGAGCAGTACTTC
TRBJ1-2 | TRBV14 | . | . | CASSRDRTNYGYTF | TGTGCCAGCAGCCGGGACCGAACTAACTATGGCTACACCTTC